The 9 T cell receptor beta chains listed next were all sequenced from one sample in a study of blood T cell repertoires in COVID-19 (dated by TCRdb to about 2020). Library prep was done by the immunoSEQ multiplex PCR assay. Sourced from immuneACCESS, this table was stored by TCRdb with only in-frame sequences that have V and J called. A share of the clones is absent; for the studies checked, an unresolved V gene accounts for under half, and the remainder has no known explanation. This sample gives roughly 230,000 clones in total; about 80% of them show up just once. Roughly 3.2% of the sample comes from the top ten. Sequencing was carried out using PBMCs or T cells enriched from blood (not recorded which). These receptors originate from a man aged 50 to 59 who had recovered from COVID-19.

V gene TRBV4-2 combines with J gene TRBJ1-2; D call uncertain. Between the trimmed V and J ends, which lost 4 bases and 3 bases, there was a span of 15 bases. CDR3 length: 15 amino acids. CDR1 is LGHNA and CDR2 is YNFKEQ in the germline V gene. This CDR3 is CASSPQRRGHYGYTF. CDR3 coding DNA: TGTGCCAGCAGCCCACAAAGACGAGGTCACTATGGCTACACCTTC.

This chain uses TRBV28 with TRBJ2-1; 13 bases agree with TRBD2. The CDR3 has 16 amino acids. After removal of 5 bases from V and 0 bases from J, the junction contained 1 base not matched to a gene. Germline assignment: CDR1 MDHEN and CDR2 SYDVKM. The CDR3 spells CASSRTSGSSYNEQFF. The CDR3 DNA sequence: TGTGCCAGCAGTAGGACTAGCGGGAGCTCCTACAATGAGCAGTTCTTC. Full variable domain (missing parts from reference TRBV28 and TRBJ2-1): DVKVTQSSRYLVKRTGEKVFLECVQDMDHENMFWYRQDPGLGLRLIYFSYDVKMKEKGDIPEGYSVSREKKERFSLILESASTNQTSMYLCASSRTSGSSYNEQFFGPGTRLTVL.

This clone was observed a handful of times. V usage is TRBV7-6 and J usage is TRBJ2-6; unclear D gene. Germline V CDR1 and CDR2: SGHVS, FNYEAQ. The CDR3 is 16 residues long. The V end was cut by 4 bases, the J end by 1 base, with 11 bases between. CDR3 protein: CASSSTGSSGANVLTF. In DNA, the CDR3 is TGTGCCAGCAGCTCGACTGGCAGTTCTGGGGCCAACGTCCTGACTTTC.

CDR3 region: CASSAGWGGETQYF. For the CDR3, the DNA is TGTGCCAGCAGCGCGGGATGGGGAGGGGAGACCCAGTACTTC. This chain connects TRBV9 to TRBJ2-5, with 7 bases aligning to TRBD2. This CDR3 has 14 amino acids. Germline V gene sequence: CDR1 SGDLS, CDR2 YYNGEE. V was pared by 3 bases and J by 5 bases, with 7 bases of the junction left unmatched.

This clone was observed once. J is TRBJ2-1 and V is TRBV4-1; 11 bases align to TRBD2. The CDR3 is 16 residues long. The trim removed 4 bases at V and 0 bases at J, leaving 2 bases unmatched. Germline CDR1 MGHRA, CDR2 YSYEKL. The CDR3 loop reads CASSLGLAGSYNEQFF. CDR3 in DNA: TGCGCCAGCAGCCTTGGACTAGCGGGCTCCTACAATGAGCAGTTCTTC.

V gene TRBV7-3 combines with J gene TRBJ1-4; D may be TRBD1 (6 bases). The germline V gene encodes CDR1 SGHTA and CDR2 FQGTGA. The CDR3 spans 15 residues. V was shortened by 5 bases and J by 2 bases, with 12 bases between the two germline ends. The CDR3 loop is CASSLTGATNEKLFF. CDR3 nucleotides: TGTGCCAGCAGCCTGACAGGAGCGACTAATGAAAAACTGTTTTTT.

Comment on this clone: Because it lacks the conserved phenylalanine or tryptophan at the end, this CDR3 is likely a read error. It is unclear where the CDR3 begins or ends on the DNA, so no DNA is shown, and the CDR3 is as TCRdb lists it. The chain uses TRBV24-1 and TRBJ1-3; TRBD1 reflects the table's D call only, with no check against the DNA. The CDR3 spans 9 amino acids, including both terminal residues. The germline CDR1 and CDR2 sequences are KGHDR and SFDVKD. CDR3 sequence reads: CATIATGIY.

J is TRBJ2-1 and V is TRBV27; TRBD2 matches 9 bases. The germline V gene has CDR1 MNHEY and CDR2 SMNVEV (reference sequence). The CDR3 is 16 amino acids. V dropped 6 bases and J dropped 7; count of bases not matched to a gene: 13. CDR3 in DNA: TGTGCCAGCAGCCCAAGGGTCGGGACTAGCTTGAATGAGCAGTTCTTC. Protein sequence: CASSPRVGTSLNEQFF.

Points on this clone: Different DNA sequences within this sample yield the same CDR3. CDR3 DNA: TGCAGTGCTAGTCTAGCGGTCGCCACCGGGGAGCTGTTTTTT. Translation: CSASLAVATGELFF. This chain uses TRBV20-1 with TRBJ2-2, with 7 bases aligning to TRBD2. From germline, CDR1 is DFQATT and CDR2 SNEGSKA (reference sequence). The CDR3 consists of 14 residues. V dropped 3 bases and J dropped 4; count of bases not matched to a gene: 5.